This T cell receptor (beta chain) was recovered during a study of blood T cell repertoires in COVID-19. The authors' processing: Reference gene primer amplification gave nucleated cell count estimates. The protocol was immunoSEQ multiplex PCR, while the TCRdb copy is restricted to in-frame clones and leaves out a portion. Clone size and the V and J calls come from that table; the DNA yielded D and trimming. The data hold about 190,000 clones, with more than 60% observed a single time. The CDR3 has 17 amino acids. The V gene's germline CDR1 is SGHVS and CDR2 FQNEAQ. J lost 6 bases, V lost 5 bases, and 17 bases had no gene match.

This TCR was sampled from a woman between 50 and 59 years old with acute or convalescent COVID-19. The rearrangement links TRBV7-8 to TRBJ2-3, with 7 bases identical to TRBD1. The sequenced material came from peripheral blood. For the CDR3, the DNA is TGTGCCAGCAGCCAATTGCCACCGGGACAGCCCGGGGATACGCAGTATTTT. Its protein is CASSQLPPGQPGDTQYF.